This paragraph reports one T cell receptor beta chain. Its specificity is unknown. The PCR used 60 Vbeta and 13 Jbeta primers. In the source study's methods: As a later analysis found, there were approximately 80 million unique TCR beta chains, of which roughly 11 million were shared. Profiled with immunoSEQ multiplex PCR; TCRdb holds only in-frame clones, not every one. The V and J calls and clone size come from that table; D and trimming were worked out from the DNA. The repertoire holds 100,000 to 150,000 clones, with 80% to 90% as singletons. The data are from a study of cytomegalovirus exposure and HLA in healthy donors. Background on the study: About four fifths of 398 genotyped donors fell in the Caucasian-associated ancestry cluster.

General observations from the study: Several of the most significant clusters appeared linked to common viral pathogens, based on a later analysis. Clonal expansion, a later analysis showed, was greater in HLA-associated TCR beta chains than in equally common others.

Germline loops: CDR1 SGHTA, CDR2 FQGNSA. V lost 2 bases to trimming and J lost 2 bases; unmatched junction nucleotides: 1. The CDR3 sequence is 14 residues long. Material for sequencing was PBMCs. The TCR sequence derives from a woman in her late teens or twenties in good health and CMV-seropositive. This chain connects TRBV7-2 to TRBJ2-5; TRBD2 matches at 8 bases. The CDR3 nucleotides read TGTGCCAGCAGCTTACTAGCGGGTCAAGAGACCCAGTACTTC. It yields the protein CASSLLAGQETQYF.